The clone carrying this T cell receptor beta chain showed up just a few times. Antigen specificity is unknown. PCR was performed a second time for about 6 to 11 cycles using a sample-barcoded 5' primer and a J-beta primer mix. TCRdb itself ran the 5' RACE reads through MiXCR, one entry per CDR3 protein. Here the sample spans 1.5 million to 1.8 million distinct CDR3 sequences, under 55% being singletons. The data belong to a study of blood T cells in healthy people across ages. Germline loops: CDR1 MNHEY, CDR2 SVGAGI. V lost 0 bases and J 7 bases, leaving 6 bases between the germline ends. The CDR3 contains 13 residues. The study's findings and limits: Without sorted subsets, naive and antigen-experienced compartments could not be conclusively compared. As naive T cell percentage varied, TCR beta diversity correlated strongly with it. Both higher diversity and more naive CD4+ cells marked long-lived donors when set against aged donors.

The chain employs TRBV6-5 and TRBJ2-2, with D uncertain. Source material: blood. This clonotype originated in a woman aged 18-29 years in good health. CDR3 DNA sequence: TGTGCCAGCAGTTACTCCGTCGTCGGGGAGCTGTTTTTT. Amino acid sequence: CASSYSVVGELFF.